This T cell receptor (beta chain) was identified in a study of blood T cell repertoires in COVID-19. Looking at the study overall: Both acute and convalescent COVID-19 samples were obtained from the United States, Italy and Spain.

The authors' processing: It was from reference gene primer amplification that nucleated cell counts were estimated. Assay: immunoSEQ multiplex PCR; the TCRdb copy retains only in-frame clones and omits some. V and J calls and clone size are those listed in that table; D and trimming were worked out from the DNA. The sample holds some 460,000 clones, 80% to 90% seen once. Germline V gene lookup returns CDR1 LNHDA and CDR2 SQIVND (reference sequence). With 6 bases removed from V and 1 base from J, the gap between germline ends came to 9 bases. This CDR3 spans 14 amino acids. The receptor comes from a woman in her thirties with acute or convalescent COVID-19. The specimen was peripheral blood. The V and J genes are TRBV19 and TRBJ2-2; D remains unclear. CDR3 in DNA: TGTGCCAGTAGGTTTAATAGGAACACCGGGGAGCTGTTTTTT. This sequence encodes CASRFNRNTGELFF. The complete variable domain, with remaining parts taken from reference TRBV19 and TRBJ2-2, reads DGGITQSPKYLFRKEGQNVTLSCEQNLNHDAMYWYRQDPGQGLRLIYYSQIVNDFQKGDIAEGYSVSREKKESFPLTVTSAQKNPTAFYLCASRFNRNTGELFFGEGSRLTVL.